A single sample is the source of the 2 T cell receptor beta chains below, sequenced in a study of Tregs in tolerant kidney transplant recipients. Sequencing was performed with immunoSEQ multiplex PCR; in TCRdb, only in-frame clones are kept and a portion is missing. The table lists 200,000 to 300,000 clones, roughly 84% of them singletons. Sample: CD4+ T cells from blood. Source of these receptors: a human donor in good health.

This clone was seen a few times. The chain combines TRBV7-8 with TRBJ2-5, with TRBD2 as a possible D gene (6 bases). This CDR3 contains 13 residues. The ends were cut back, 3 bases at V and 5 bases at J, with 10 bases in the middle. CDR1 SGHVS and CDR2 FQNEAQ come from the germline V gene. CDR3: CASSFRGRETQYF. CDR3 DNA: TGTGCCAGCAGCTTCCGGGGGAGGGAGACCCAGTACTTC.

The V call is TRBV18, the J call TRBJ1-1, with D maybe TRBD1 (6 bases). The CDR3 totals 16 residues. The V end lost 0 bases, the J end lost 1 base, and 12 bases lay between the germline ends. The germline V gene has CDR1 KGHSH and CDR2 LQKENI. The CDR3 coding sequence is TGTGCCAGCTCACCACCAGTACAGGGATCGAACACTGAAGCTTTCTTT. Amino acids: CASSPPVQGSNTEAFF.